This T cell receptor (beta chain) was recovered during a study of blood T cell repertoires in COVID-19. As for the study in general: COVID-19 samples, acute and convalescent, were from the United States, Italy and Spain.

Per the authors' pipeline: Reference gene primer amplification in the assay estimated nucleated cell counts. Sequencing used immunoSEQ multiplex PCR; TCRdb keeps in-frame clones, though not all of them. V and J calls and clone size are as listed in that table; D and trimming were resolved from the DNA. The table shows approximately 440,000 clones, with around 88% occurring only once. Seattle-derived patients entered the study during active infection and were followed longitudinally. The sequenced sample consisted of peripheral blood. The origin of this receptor is a woman aged 50 to 60 with COVID-19, enrolled during active disease.

The CDR3 is CASSQSRRTYEQYF. The CDR3 region has the DNA TGCGCCAGCAGTCAATCTAGGCGGACCTACGAGCAGTACTTC. This chain links TRBV23-1 with TRBJ2-7; D is uncertain. TRBV23-1 is assigned to the ORF class and has an uncertain function. V shed 0 bases and J shed 2 bases, with 8 bases lying between them. CDR3 length: 14 residues.